This T cell receptor beta chain was sequenced in a study of T cells after yellow fever vaccination. Looking at the study overall: SMART-Seq v4 Ultra Low Input prepared libraries from low-cell fractions. Notes on the study in general: Weaker, the secondary response had a peak occurring faster, on day 5 versus 15. A large majority of primary-vaccination clones showed up again after the booster (roughly 96% CD4, almost 90% CD8).

In making TCR cDNA, 5'RACE template switching added a universal primer site and UMIs to it. TCRdb passed the 5' RACE reads through MiXCR, listing each CDR3 protein once. Among around 340,000 distinct CDR3 sequences, roughly 8.7% were seen once, and the ten largest hold roughly 18%. The CDR3 sequence is 12 residues long. V lost 6 bases and J lost 7; bases outside the gene matches: 3. Germline CDR1 reads SQVTM; CDR2 reads ANQGSEA. Only a few counts were recorded for this clonotype. What it binds is not known. The receptor was derived from a young man who received the YFV17D yellow fever vaccine. The sequencing used PBMCs, collected on the day of the first yellow fever vaccination. The chain joins TRBV29-1 to TRBJ2-1; 10 nucleotides align to TRBD2. CDR3 sequence (DNA): TGCAGCGTCGCTAGCGGGGGTAATGAGCAGTTCTTC. Translated, it gives CSVASGGNEQFF.